This T cell receptor (beta chain) was identified in a study of blood T cell repertoires in COVID-19. Study processing details: Amplification of reference gene primers provided the estimated nucleated cell counts. Generated by immunoSEQ multiplex PCR, the TCRdb table keeps only in-frame clones and is missing some. Clonal size and the V and J genes are those of that table, whereas D and trimming came from the DNA. The profile shows 100,000 or so clones, about 89% of them singletons. This CDR3 is 17 amino acids long. Germline V gene lookup returns CDR1 SGHNT and CDR2 YYREEE (reference sequence). After removal of 4 bases from V and 5 bases from J, the junction contained 14 bases not matched to a gene.

The J gene is TRBJ2-1, the V gene TRBV5-4; 8 bases are shared with TRBD2. This receptor was identified in a woman between 25 and 40 years old with acute or convalescent COVID-19. The sequenced material came from peripheral blood. The CDR3 nucleotides are TGTGCCAGCAGCATAAGCTCCGGGGGGGCTCGGGACAATGAGCAGTTCTTC. Translation gives CASSISSGGARDNEQFF. Together with reference TRBV5-4 and TRBJ2-1, the CDR3 gives the full variable domain: ETGVTQSPTHLIKTRGQQVTLRCSSQSGHNTVSWYQQALGQGPQFIFQYYREEENGRGNFPPRFSGLQFPNYSSELNVNALELDDSALYLCASSISSGGARDNEQFFGPGTRLTVL.